These 28 T cell receptor beta chains came from one sample sequenced in a study of cytomegalovirus exposure and HLA in healthy donors (dated by TCRdb to about 2017). Library prep was done by the immunoSEQ multiplex PCR assay. For the multiplex PCR, a mixture combining 60 forward primers for TCR Vbeta segments and 13 reverse primers for TCR Jbeta segments was used. TCRdb stores this immuneACCESS table with in-frame sequences only. Part of the clones is absent; in the studies checked, under half of the shortfall reflects unresolved V genes, and no reason is known for the rest. Recorded for this sample are 65,000 to 80,000 clones; 70% to 85% of them occurred a single time. Over 8% of the sample lies in the top ten. Sequenced material: PBMCs. The receptors were gathered from a man in his forties or fifties in good health and CMV-seropositive.

The V and J genes are TRBV11-2 and TRBJ2-3; TRBD1 aligns across 7 bases. Trimming at V came to 7 bases and at J to 0 bases, leaving 7 bases not matched to a gene. The CDR3 extends over 15 amino acids. The germline CDR1 and CDR2 sequences are SGHAT and FQNNGV. CDR3 region: CASNVGGGSTDTQYF. The CDR3 DNA reads TGTGCCAGCAACGTAGGGGGCGGAAGCACAGATACGCAGTATTTT.

This clone was found a few times. The rearrangement joins TRBV4-3 to TRBJ1-1; TRBD1 matches 9 bases. The CDR3 has 14 amino acids. Germline V gene lookup returns CDR1 LGHNA and CDR2 YSLEER. V was pared by 3 bases and J by 5 bases, with 4 bases of the junction left unmatched. This chain's CDR3 is CASSQRTGETEAFF. The DNA for the CDR3 is TGCGCCAGCAGCCAGAGGACAGGGGAGACTGAAGCTTTCTTT.

This chain joins TRBV2 and TRBJ2-7; 8 bases match TRBD1. Trimming removed 2 bases from V and 7 bases from J; junction bases left unmatched: 7. The length of the CDR3 is 14 residues. From germline, CDR1 is SNHLY and CDR2 FYNNEI. CDR3 protein: CASSESRGLGEQYF. In DNA, the CDR3 is TGTGCCAGCAGTGAAAGCAGGGGGCTGGGGGAGCAGTACTTC.

This clone was recorded a few times. The chain uses TRBV14 and TRBJ2-1; 7 bases agree with TRBD2. The CDR3 extends over 13 amino acids. Germline assignment: CDR1 SGHDN and CDR2 FVKESK. V shed 1 base, J shed 9 bases, and the junction held 3 bases outside the gene matches. CDR3 sequence reads: CASSQATGGEQFF. CDR3 bases: TGTGCCAGCAGCCAAGCAACGGGGGGTGAGCAGTTCTTC.

To note about this clone: This sample includes further DNA sequences coding for the same CDR3. The rearrangement joins TRBV5-1 to TRBJ2-6; TRBD1 might be the D (5 bases). The CDR3 length is 14 residues. V gave up 6 bases and J gave up 0 bases, with 7 bases separating them. Germline V gene data show CDR1 as SGHRS and CDR2 as YFSETQ. The CDR3 bases are TGCGCCAGCACCAGGGACTCTGGGGCCAACGTCCTGACTTTC. Protein sequence: CASTRDSGANVLTF.

Turning to this clone: This CDR3 is also generated by other DNA sequences in the sample. This chain connects TRBV30 to TRBJ2-7, with a tentative D call TRBD2 (5 bases). CDR3 size: 14 residues. Trimming shortened V by 0 bases and J by 0 bases, and 9 bases separated the two germline ends. CDR1 is GTSNPN and CDR2 is SVGIG in the germline V gene (reference sequence). The CDR3 DNA reads as TGTGCCTGGAGTGTAGGTGGGAGCTCCTACGAGCAGTACTTC. Its protein product is CAWSVGGSSYEQYF.

The chain recombines TRBV6-5 with TRBJ2-1; 10 bases fit TRBD1. This CDR3 region has 14 residues. The ends lost 8 bases at V and 15 bases at J; junction bases unmatched: 16. Germline lookup yields CDR1 MNHEY and CDR2 SVGAGI. The CDR3 region has the DNA TGTGCCAGCCAGTCCCGGGACAGGGGCAAATTTCTGTTCTTC. This codes for CASQSRDRGKFLFF.

This chain uses TRBV5-6 with TRBJ1-4, with a possible D match to TRBD1 (5 bases). V lost 7 bases to trimming and J lost 4 bases, with 17 bases between them. This CDR3 region has 15 residues. Germline loops: CDR1 SGHDT, CDR2 YYEEEE. DNA for the CDR3: TGTGCCAGCCGGGTGTTGGGCAGGGATAATGAAAAACTGTTTTTT. Translation gives CASRVLGRDNEKLFF.

CDR3 sequence (DNA): TGTGCCAGCAGCTTGGCCAGCTGGAGCCAAGCTTTCTTT. Its protein product is CASSLASWSQAFF. The chain combines TRBV5-8 with TRBJ1-1; D is undetermined. This CDR3 contains 13 residues. CDR1 and CDR2 from the germline V gene are SGHTS and YDEGEE. V lost 0 bases and J lost 9, with 12 bases in between.

This rearrangement joins TRBV5-1 to TRBJ2-7, with 11 bases matching TRBD1. CDR1 SGHRS and CDR2 YFSETQ come from the germline V gene. The CDR3 sequence is 16 residues long. V shed 5 bases and J 5 bases; nucleotides not matched to a gene: 12. The CDR3 protein is CASRTRTGGDVDEQYF. CDR3 sequence (DNA): TGCGCCAGCAGGACACGGACAGGGGGCGACGTAGACGAGCAGTACTTC.

The J gene is TRBJ2-5, the V gene TRBV6-1, with 9 bases lining up with TRBD2. V lost 3 bases and J lost 0; bases outside the gene matches: 5. From germline, CDR1 is MNHNS and CDR2 SASEGT. The length of the CDR3 is 16 residues. CDR3: CASSDALAGHQETQYF. As DNA, the CDR3 is TGTGCCAGCAGTGATGCGCTAGCGGGGCACCAAGAGACCCAGTACTTC.

This chain uses TRBV25-1 with TRBJ2-3; 12 bases line up with TRBD1. The CDR3 length is 18 residues. V dropped 5 bases and J dropped 3; count of bases not matched to a gene: 12. Germline loops: CDR1 MGHDK, CDR2 SYGVNS. The DNA of the CDR3 is TGTGCCAGCAGTCAGAGGGGGACAGGGGGCGTTGGGACAGATACGCAGTATTTT. Residues: CASSQRGTGGVGTDTQYF.

J is TRBJ2-1 and V is TRBV12-5, with 12 bases matching TRBD2. Per the germline V gene, CDR1 is LGHNT and CDR2 is FRNRAP. V lost 1 base to trimming and J lost 10 bases; unmatched junction nucleotides: 8. The CDR3 is 16 residues long. The CDR3 loop reads CASGLGLAGGEYEQFF. In nucleotides, the CDR3 is TGTGCTAGTGGTTTGGGGCTAGCGGGAGGGGAATACGAGCAGTTCTTC.

The chain links TRBV18 to TRBJ1-4; TRBD1 aligns across 9 bases. Looked up from germline, CDR1 is KGHSH and CDR2 is LQKENI. The CDR3 runs 13 residues. V lost 8 bases to trimming and J lost 8 bases; unmatched junction nucleotides: 6. The CDR3 DNA reads as TGTGCCAGCAATCCGGGACAGGGAGAAAAACTGTTTTTT. As protein: CASNPGQGEKLFF.

This rearrangement joins TRBV30 to TRBJ1-1, with D hard to call. The CDR3 spans 14 residues. CDR1 GTSNPN and CDR2 SVGIG come from the germline V gene (reference sequence). Trimming removed 3 bases from V and 1 base from J, with 12 bases in between. CDR3 residues: CAWSPLPGNTEAFF. In DNA, the CDR3 is TGTGCCTGGAGCCCCCTACCAGGGAACACTGAAGCTTTCTTT. The full variable domain, completed using reference TRBV30 and TRBJ1-1, is SQTIHQWPATLVQPVGSPLSLECTVEGTSNPNLYWYRQAAGRGLQLLFYSVGIGQISSEVPQNLSASRPQDRQFILSSKKLLLSDSGFYLCAWSPLPGNTEAFFGQGTRLTVV.

To note about this clone: The identical CDR3 is also encoded by other nucleotide sequences in the sample. The V gene is TRBV7-2, the J gene TRBJ1-2; 7 bases map to TRBD1. The V gene end was trimmed by 5 bases and the J gene end by 3 bases; junction bases not matched to a gene: 3. The CDR3 runs 13 residues. Germline assignment: CDR1 SGHTA and CDR2 FQGNSA. Here the CDR3 DNA reads TGTGCCAGCAGCCCTGACAGGGACTATGGCTACACCTTC. It translates to CASSPDRDYGYTF.

This chain joins TRBV7-2 and TRBJ2-7; D is perhaps TRBD1 (5 bases). V was pared by 1 base and J by 8 bases, with 12 bases between. The germline V gene encodes CDR1 SGHTA and CDR2 FQGNSA. This CDR3 is 13 amino acids long. The CDR3 DNA is TGTGCCAGCAGCTTAGAGGGGATTAATCAGCAGTACTTC. Its translation: CASSLEGINQQYF.

This clone was seen once. The J gene is TRBJ2-7, the V gene TRBV27; 9 positions match TRBD2. The CDR3 consists of 15 residues. Germline V lookup: CDR1 MNHEY, CDR2 SMNVEV (reference sequence). Trimming cost V 5 bases and J 2 bases; bases outside gene matches: 7. DNA for the CDR3: TGTGCCAGCAGTCTACGAGCGGGAGGCCCCTACGAGCAGTACTTC. Translation gives CASSLRAGGPYEQYF.

The rearrangement joins TRBV16 to TRBJ2-1; TRBD2 might be the D (5 bases). CDR1 is KGHSY, CDR2 FQNENV, per germline. The CDR3 sequence is 16 residues long. The V end lost 2 bases, the J end lost 1 base, and 12 bases lay between the germline ends. CDR3 nucleotides: TGTGCCAGCAGCCAACACGGAGCGGATTCCTACAATGAGCAGTTCTTC. Residues: CASSQHGADSYNEQFF. The full variable domain, completed using reference TRBV16 and TRBJ2-1, is GEEVAQTPKHLVRGEGQKAKLYCAPIKGHSYVFWYQQVLKNEFKFLISFQNENVFDETGMPKERFSAKCLPNSPCSLEIQATKLEDSAVYFCASSQHGADSYNEQFFGPGTRLTVL.

The chain employs TRBV7-9 and TRBJ2-3; 8 nucleotides match TRBD1. CDR1 and CDR2 from the germline V gene are SEHNR and FQNEAQ (reference sequence). The V segment lost 3 bases and the J segment 0 bases; nucleotides outside the gene matches: 8. This CDR3 spans 17 amino acids. CDR3 sequence (DNA): TGTGCCAGCAGCTTTCTCGGACAGGGCCGGAGCACAGATACGCAGTATTTT. The encoded protein is CASSFLGQGRSTDTQYF.

This sequence joins TRBV10-3 and TRBJ1-1; the D gene is possibly TRBD1 (6 bases). This CDR3 comprises 12 residues. The germline gives CDR1 ENHRY, CDR2 SYGVKD. The V gene lost 10 bases and the J gene lost 7 bases, with 16 bases spanning the gap. The CDR3 region has the DNA TGTGCCACCGGACGGGGGGCGGATGAAGCTTTCTTT. Translation gives CATGRGADEAFF.

This chain uses TRBV27 with TRBJ2-3; D might be TRBD1 (5 bases). V lost 8 bases and J 2 bases, leaving 17 bases between the germline ends. The length of the CDR3 is 15 residues. Looked up from germline, CDR1 is MNHEY and CDR2 is SMNVEV (reference sequence). CDR3 region: CASCSKGRVTDTQYF. The CDR3, as DNA: TGTGCCAGCTGCTCGAAGGGCAGGGTCACAGATACGCAGTATTTT.

The chain uses TRBV9 and TRBJ2-7; 7 nucleotides align to TRBD1. Germline values: CDR1 SGDLS, CDR2 YYNGEE. V lost 0 bases, J lost 4 bases, and 7 bases stayed unmatched. This CDR3 region has 15 residues. The CDR3 here is CASSVGDRGAYEQYF. CDR3 bases: TGTGCCAGCAGCGTAGGGGACAGAGGGGCGTACGAGCAGTACTTC. The full variable domain, in which reference TRBV9 and TRBJ2-7 provide the parts outside the CDR3, is DSGVTQTPKHLITATGQRVTLRCSPRSGDLSVYWYQQSLDQGLQFLIQYYNGEERAKGNILERFSAQQFPDLHSELNLSSLELGDSALYFCASSVGDRGAYEQYFGPGTRLTVT.

V gene TRBV5-1 combines with J gene TRBJ1-2, with D tentatively TRBD1 (5 bases). The germline gives CDR1 SGHRS, CDR2 YFSETQ. Trimming shortened V by 0 bases and J by 8 bases, and 17 bases separated the two germline ends. CDR3 length: 15 residues. CDR3: CASSLAGDLRDGYTF. In DNA, the CDR3 is TGCGCCAGCAGCTTGGCGGGGGACCTCAGGGACGGCTACACCTTC.

This sequence joins TRBV19 and TRBJ2-3; D is possibly TRBD1 (6 bases). The CDR3 is made up of 15 amino acids. Germline V gene data show CDR1 as LNHDA and CDR2 as SQIVND (reference sequence). Trimming took 6 bases from V and 3 from J, leaving 16 bases between them. The CDR3, as DNA: TGTGCCAGTAGCACACCCTACAGGGAAACAGATACGCAGTATTTT. Its translation is CASSTPYRETDTQYF. The full variable domain, rest sourced from reference TRBV19 and TRBJ2-3, is DGGITQSPKYLFRKEGQNVTLSCEQNLNHDAMYWYRQDPGQGLRLIYYSQIVNDFQKGDIAEGYSVSREKKESFPLTVTSAQKNPTAFYLCASSTPYRETDTQYFGPGTRLTVL.

This clone has only a few counts. This chain connects TRBV30 to TRBJ1-1; unclear D gene. There are 13 residues in the CDR3. Germline V CDR1 and CDR2: GTSNPN, SVGIG (reference sequence). V was shortened by 0 bases and J by 8 bases, with 13 bases between the two germline ends. CDR3 DNA: TGTGCCTGGAGTGTACGGCGGCTCTCCGAAGCTTTCTTT. Translation: CAWSVRRLSEAFF. Supplemented by reference TRBV30 and TRBJ1-1, the full variable domain reads SQTIHQWPATLVQPVGSPLSLECTVEGTSNPNLYWYRQAAGRGLQLLFYSVGIGQISSEVPQNLSASRPQDRQFILSSKKLLLSDSGFYLCAWSVRRLSEAFFGQGTRLTVV.

The chain has TRBV29-1 and TRBJ1-5, with D possibly TRBD1 on 5 matching bases. CDR1 and CDR2 (germline): SQVTM, ANQGSEA. The CDR3 has 14 residues. With 8 bases removed from V and 1 base from J, the gap between germline ends came to 15 bases. The CDR3 loop reads CSYSIGGSNQPQHF. The CDR3 DNA is TGCAGCTATTCGATCGGGGGGAGCAATCAGCCCCAGCATTTT.

CDR3 protein: CASSVRGTQGEELFF. Written as DNA, the CDR3 is TGTGCCAGCAGCGTACGTGGGACTCAAGGGGAGGAGCTGTTTTTT. The chain carries TRBV9 and TRBJ2-2; D might be TRBD2 (6 bases). The V end lost 1 base, the J end lost 10 bases, and 17 bases lay between the germline ends. CDR1 and CDR2 from the germline V gene are SGDLS and YYNGEE. The CDR3 totals 15 residues.